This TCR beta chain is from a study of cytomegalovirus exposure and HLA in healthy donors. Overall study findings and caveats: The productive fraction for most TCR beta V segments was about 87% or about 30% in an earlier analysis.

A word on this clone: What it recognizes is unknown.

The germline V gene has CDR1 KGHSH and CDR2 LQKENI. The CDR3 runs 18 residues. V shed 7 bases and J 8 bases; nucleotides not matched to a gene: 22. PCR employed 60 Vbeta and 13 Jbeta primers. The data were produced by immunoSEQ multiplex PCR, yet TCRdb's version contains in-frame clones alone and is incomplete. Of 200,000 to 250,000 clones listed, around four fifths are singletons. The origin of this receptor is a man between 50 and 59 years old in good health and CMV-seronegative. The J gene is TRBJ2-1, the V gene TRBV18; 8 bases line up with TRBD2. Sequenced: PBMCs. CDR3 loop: CASFPGLLVGTRLHEQFF. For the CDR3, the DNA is TGTGCCAGCTTCCCGGGACTGTTGGTCGGGACTAGGTTGCATGAGCAGTTCTTC. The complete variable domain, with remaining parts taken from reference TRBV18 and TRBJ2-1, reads NAGVMQNPRHLVRRRGQEARLRCSPMKGHSHVYWYRQLPEEGLKFMVYLQKENIIDESGMPKERFSAEFPKEGPSILRIQQVVRGDSAAYFCASFPGLLVGTRLHEQFFGPGTRLTVL.